What follows is one TCR beta chain and its context. The target antigen is unknown. With a J-beta primer mix and a sample-barcoded 5' primer, a second PCR ran about 7 to 12 cycles. MiXCR was run by TCRdb on the 5' RACE reads, yielding one entry per CDR3 protein. The table records about 640,000 distinct CDR3 sequences, around 43% of them present only once. V was clipped by 0 bases and J by 9 bases, with 10 bases between them. The CDR3 loop spans 13 amino acids. Germline V gene sequence: CDR1 SGHDT, CDR2 YYEEEE. The data derive from a study of blood T cells in healthy people across ages. Points from the study as a whole: Comparison with aged donors showed that long-lived donors had more naive CD4+ cells and higher diversity.

The receptor was isolated from a man aged 80 or over in good health. The rearrangement links TRBV5-6 to TRBJ2-1; D is unresolved. Sequenced material: blood. CDR3 bases: TGTGCCAGCAGCTTGGTCTCTTCGGGTGAGCAGTTCTTC. It encodes CASSLVSSGEQFF.